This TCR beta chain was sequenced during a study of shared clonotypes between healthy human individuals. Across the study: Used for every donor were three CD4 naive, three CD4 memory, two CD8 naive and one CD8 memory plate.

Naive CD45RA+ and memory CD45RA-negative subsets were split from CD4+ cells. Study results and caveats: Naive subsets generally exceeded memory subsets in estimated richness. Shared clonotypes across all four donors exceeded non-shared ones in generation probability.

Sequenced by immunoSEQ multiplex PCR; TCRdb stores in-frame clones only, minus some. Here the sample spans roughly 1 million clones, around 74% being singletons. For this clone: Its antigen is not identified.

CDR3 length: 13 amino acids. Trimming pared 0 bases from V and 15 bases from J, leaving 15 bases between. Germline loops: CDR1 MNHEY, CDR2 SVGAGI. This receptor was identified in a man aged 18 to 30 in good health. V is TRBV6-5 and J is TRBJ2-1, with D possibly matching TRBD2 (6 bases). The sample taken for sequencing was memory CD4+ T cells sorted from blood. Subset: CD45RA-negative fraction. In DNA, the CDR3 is TGTGCCAGCAGTTACTCGAGGTCGGGAGAGGCGTTCTTC. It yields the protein CASSYSRSGEAFF.